The rows below give T cell receptor beta chains drawn from one sample of a study of CD8+CD57+ T cells in acquired aplastic anemia. TCRdb recomputed calls from the reads with MiXCR, one row per CDR3 protein. The sample shows around 200,000 distinct CDR3 sequences, 61% of them seen only once. Sequenced material: sorted CD4+, CD8+, or CD8+CD57+ T cells (not recorded which) from PBMCs. These receptors were collected from a human donor in good health. The CDR3 runs from the conserved cysteine through the conserved F or W. The D gene is left open where the match is weak. Clone size, where shown, is once, few, many, or a class for clones that have expanded.

d_gene,j_gene,abundance,v_gene,len,CDR3nt,CDR3aa
NA,TRBJ1-6,few,TRBV9,15,TGTGCCAGCAGAGCAGGGGTTGACTATAATTCACCCCTCCACTTT,CASRAGVDYNSPLHF
NA,TRBJ1-5,NA,TRBV10-2,12,TGCGCCAGCAGTGAGCTGTCTCAGCCCCAGCATTTT,CASSELSQPQHF
NA,TRBJ1-1,many,TRBV20-1,12,TGCAGTGCTAGTGGGGGGACCACTGAAGCTTTCTTT,CSASGGTTEAFF
NA,TRBJ2-7,many,TRBV7-9,13,TGTGCCAGCAGCTTCAGGGGGGGATACGAGCAGTACTTC,CASSFRGGYEQYF
NA,TRBJ1-1,NA,TRBV2,13,TGTGCCAGCAGTGCTTGGGATGGGACTGGAGCTTTCTTT,CASSAWDGTGAFF
NA,TRBJ2-7,NA,TRBV15,14,TGTGCCACCGCCCCCGGGACGGCTCCCTACGAGCAGTACTTC,CATAPGTAPYEQYF
TRBD2,TRBJ2-7,few,TRBV20-1,14,TGCAGTGCCGCCGGACTAGCGGGGACCTACGAGCAGTACTTC,CSAAGLAGTYEQYF
NA,TRBJ2-1,NA,TRBV20-1,10,TGCAGTGCTAGGAACAATGAGCAGTTCTTC,CSARNNEQFF
TRBD2,TRBJ2-3,NA,TRBV24-1,15,TGTGCCACCAGTGGTTCTAGCGGGCGGCCAGATACGCAGTATTTT,CATSGSSGRPDTQYF
NA,TRBJ2-3,NA,TRBV7-2,13,TGTGCCAGCAGTGTGGATCCCCCAGATACGCAGTATTTT,CASSVDPPDTQYF
NA,TRBJ2-2,once,TRBV7-9,15,TGTGCCAGCAGCTTAGGCGGGCCGAACACCGGGGAGCTGCTTTTT,CASSLGGPNTGELLF
NA,TRBJ2-2,NA,TRBV19,14,TGTGCCAGTAGGGCAGGGGCCTACACCGGGGAGCTGTTTTTT,CASRAGAYTGELFF
NA,TRBJ1-5,once,TRBV2,14,TGTGCCAGCAGTGAAGGGAGTTTCAATCAGCCCCAGCATTTT,CASSEGSFNQPQHF
NA,TRBJ2-7,many,TRBV7-6,14,TGTGCCAGCAGCTCCCTCCCGACAGCCAACGAGCAGTACTTC,CASSSLPTANEQYF
NA,TRBJ2-7,NA,TRBV7-9,13,TGTGCCAGCAGCTATGGACACGGGCGGGAGCAGTACTTC,CASSYGHGREQYF
TRBD1,TRBJ2-7,NA,TRBV6-4,19,TGTGCCAGCAGTGACTCGACATTTGTCGGGACAGGGACAGGGGACGAGCAGTACTTC,CASSDSTFVGTGTGDEQYF
NA,TRBJ2-7,NA,TRBV27,15,TGTACCAGCAGTTCCCTTATGAGCGCAAACTACGAGCAGTACTTC,CTSSSLMSANYEQYF
NA,TRBJ2-2,many,TRBV7-9,19,TGTGCCAGCAGCTCCACCCTCGCCGAGGGCGGGAAAAACACCGGGGAGCTGTTTTTT,CASSSTLAEGGKNTGELFF
TRBD2,TRBJ2-3,many,TRBV5-1,15,TGCGCCAGTAAATTAGCGGGCGATTTCACAGATACGCAGTATTTT,CASKLAGDFTDTQYF
NA,TRBJ1-2,NA,TRBV10-3,14,TGTGCCATCAGTGAGCGGTCTGATAACTATGGCTACACCTTC,CAISERSDNYGYTF
TRBD1,TRBJ2-2,NA,TRBV7-3,14,TGTGCCAGCAGCAGGGACAGTAACACCGGGGAGCTGTTTTTT,CASSRDSNTGELFF
TRBD1,TRBJ1-1,NA,TRBV7-8,14,TGTGCCAGCAGCCCCTCCTCCGGGACAGGGGAAGCTTCCTTT,CASSPSSGTGEASF
NA,TRBJ2-5,NA,TRBV24-1,15,TGTGCCACCAGTGATTCTAGGACAGACCAAGAGACCCAGTACTTC,CATSDSRTDQETQYF
NA,TRBJ2-7,NA,TRBV20-1,12,TGCAGTGCTAGATGGACTGGTTACGAGCAGTACTTC,CSARWTGYEQYF
NA,TRBJ1-1,many,TRBV19,15,TGTGCCAGTAGTATAGATCCGGGCACAAACACTGAAGCTTTCTTT,CASSIDPGTNTEAFF
TRBD2,TRBJ2-3,NA,TRBV19,16,TGTGCCAGTAGGAACGATCCTAGCGGGAGCACAGATACGCAGTATTTT,CASRNDPSGSTDTQYF
TRBD1,TRBJ1-5,NA,TRBV7-8,14,TGTGCCAGCAGCTTGGAGGGGGCTTATCAGCCCCAGCATTTT,CASSLEGAYQPQHF
NA,TRBJ2-5,NA,TRBV29-1,14,TGCAGCGTTGAATTGGGGGGCTTAGCGGAGACCCAGTACTTC,CSVELGGLAETQYF
NA,TRBJ1-6,NA,TRBV2,12,TGTGCCAGCAGTGAGAATAATTCACCCCTCCACTTT,CASSENNSPLHF
TRBD2,TRBJ2-1,many,TRBV20-1,15,TGCAGTGCTAGGGAAAGCGGGGGCCCCTACAATGAGCAGTTCTTC,CSARESGGPYNEQFF
NA,TRBJ2-2,many,TRBV29-1,13,TGCAGCTCGGCGGGTTCGAACACCGGGGAGCTGTTTTTT,CSSAGSNTGELFF
NA,TRBJ2-7,NA,TRBV20-1,16,TGCAGTGCCGATCAGGAGGGGGGGCAGGGTAATCCCGAGCAGTACTTC,CSADQEGGQGNPEQYF
NA,TRBJ2-1,once,TRBV19,14,TGTGCCAGTACCTATGGGGCAGATTACAATGAGCAGTTCTTC,CASTYGADYNEQFF
TRBD1,TRBJ2-1,many,TRBV19,15,TGTGCCAGTACCCTAGGGACAGGGGCATACAATGAGCAGTTCTTC,CASTLGTGAYNEQFF
NA,TRBJ1-2,NA,TRBV5-4,15,TGTGCCAGCAGCTCGTACAAGGCTACCCGGGATGACTACACCTTC,CASSSYKATRDDYTF
NA,TRBJ2-1,NA,TRBV7-2,20,TGTGCCAGCAGCTTAGGGGACCCCAAGGAAGGACTATCCCTATGGCATGAGCAGTTCTTC,CASSLGDPKEGLSLWHEQFF
NA,TRBJ1-6,NA,TRBV29-1,13,TGCAGCGTGGGGGGTTCCTATAATTCACCCCTCCACTTT,CSVGGSYNSPLHF
NA,TRBJ2-4,many,TRBV7-9,14,TGTGCCAGCAGCTCGGGATCAGCCAAAAACATTCAGTACTTC,CASSSGSAKNIQYF